This record concerns one T cell receptor beta chain sequence. Its antigen is as yet unknown. This sample was taken from a study of beta chain features in type 1 diabetes. Study-level background: Sorted cell examination encompassed approximately 110 million cells across all samples.

It was via CD45RO/CCR7/CD25/CD127/CD95/CD27 that CD4+ naive, central memory, regulatory and stem cell-like memory cells were sorted. General study findings and limits: Moderate but significant shortening of TCRB CDR3s was recorded in all four CD4+ subsets from Type 1 diabetes patients. Type 1 diabetes patients showed fewer insertions and more deletions at VDJ junctions.

Expressed TCRB transcripts were sequenced because the isolated RNA had all been reverse transcribed beforehand. The protocol was immunoSEQ multiplex PCR, while the TCRdb copy is restricted to in-frame clones and leaves out a portion. Here the sample spans approximately 270,000 clones, 13% to 15% being singletons. J lost 6 bases, V lost 7 bases, and 5 bases had no gene match. This CDR3 region has 12 residues. In germline, CDR1 is MNHEY, CDR2 SVGAGI. The genes are TRBV6-5 and TRBJ1-1; TRBD1 matches 7 bases. This TCR was recovered from a man younger than 45 with type 1 diabetes. Sequencing was carried out using naive CD4+ T cells from blood. The CDR3 region has the DNA TGTGCCAGCATTAACAGGGGCGCTGAAGCTTTCTTT. Its protein product is CASINRGAEAFF.